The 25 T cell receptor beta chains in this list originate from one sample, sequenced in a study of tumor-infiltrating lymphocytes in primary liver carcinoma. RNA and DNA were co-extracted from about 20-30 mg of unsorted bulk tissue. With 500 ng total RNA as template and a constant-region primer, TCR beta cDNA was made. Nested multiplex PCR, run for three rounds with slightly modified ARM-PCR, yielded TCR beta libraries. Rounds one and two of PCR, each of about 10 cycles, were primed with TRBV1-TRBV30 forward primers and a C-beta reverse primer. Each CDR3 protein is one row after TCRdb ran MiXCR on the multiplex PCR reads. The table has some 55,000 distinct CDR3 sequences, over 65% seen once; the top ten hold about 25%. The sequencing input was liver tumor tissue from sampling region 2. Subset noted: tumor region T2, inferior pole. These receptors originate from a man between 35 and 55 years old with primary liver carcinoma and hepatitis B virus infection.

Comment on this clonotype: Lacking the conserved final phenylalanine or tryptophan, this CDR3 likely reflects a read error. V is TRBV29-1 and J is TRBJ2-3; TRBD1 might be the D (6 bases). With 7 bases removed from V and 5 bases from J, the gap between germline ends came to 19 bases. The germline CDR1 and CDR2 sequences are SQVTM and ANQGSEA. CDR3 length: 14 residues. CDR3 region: CSARRQGTIDTQYL. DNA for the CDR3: TGCAGCGCCCGACGGCAGGGGACGATAGATACGCAGTATCTT.

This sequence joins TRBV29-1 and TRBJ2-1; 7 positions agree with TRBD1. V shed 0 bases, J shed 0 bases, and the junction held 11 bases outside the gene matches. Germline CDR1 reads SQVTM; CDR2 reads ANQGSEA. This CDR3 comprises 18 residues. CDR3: CSVEDRLRRGHSYNEQFF. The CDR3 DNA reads TGCAGCGTTGAAGATCGCTTGAGAAGGGGGCACTCCTACAATGAGCAGTTCTTC.

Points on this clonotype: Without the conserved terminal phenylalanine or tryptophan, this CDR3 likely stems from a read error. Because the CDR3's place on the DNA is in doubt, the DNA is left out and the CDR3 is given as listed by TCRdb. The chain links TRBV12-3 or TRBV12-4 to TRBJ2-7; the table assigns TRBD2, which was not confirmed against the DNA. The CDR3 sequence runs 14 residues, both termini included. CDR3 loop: CASSFSGSSYELYL.

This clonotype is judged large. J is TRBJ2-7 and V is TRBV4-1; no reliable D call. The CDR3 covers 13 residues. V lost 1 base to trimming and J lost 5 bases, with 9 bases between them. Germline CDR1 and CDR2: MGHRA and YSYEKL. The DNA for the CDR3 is TGCGCCAGCAGCCAAGTCGGAGCTAACGAGCAGTACTTC. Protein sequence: CASSQVGANEQYF.

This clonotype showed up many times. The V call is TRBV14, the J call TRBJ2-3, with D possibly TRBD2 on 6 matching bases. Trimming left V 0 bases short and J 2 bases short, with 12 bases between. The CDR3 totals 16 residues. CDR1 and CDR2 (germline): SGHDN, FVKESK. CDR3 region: CASSQEGTSFTDTQYF. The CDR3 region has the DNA TGTGCCAGCAGCCAAGAGGGGACTTCATTCACAGATACGCAGTATTTT.

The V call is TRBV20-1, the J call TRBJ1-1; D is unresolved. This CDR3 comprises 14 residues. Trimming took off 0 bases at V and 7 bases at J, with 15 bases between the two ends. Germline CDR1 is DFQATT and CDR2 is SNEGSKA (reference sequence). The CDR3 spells CSARDQGPPLEAFF. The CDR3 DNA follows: TGCAGTGCTAGAGATCAAGGGCCCCCCCTTGAAGCTTTCTTT.

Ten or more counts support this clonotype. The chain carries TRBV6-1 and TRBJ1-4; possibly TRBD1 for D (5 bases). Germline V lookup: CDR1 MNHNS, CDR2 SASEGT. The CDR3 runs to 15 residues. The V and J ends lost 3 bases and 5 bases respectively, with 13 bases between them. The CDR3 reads CASSDFRGVNEKLFF. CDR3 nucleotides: TGTGCCAGCAGTGACTTTAGGGGAGTAAATGAAAAACTGTTTTTT.

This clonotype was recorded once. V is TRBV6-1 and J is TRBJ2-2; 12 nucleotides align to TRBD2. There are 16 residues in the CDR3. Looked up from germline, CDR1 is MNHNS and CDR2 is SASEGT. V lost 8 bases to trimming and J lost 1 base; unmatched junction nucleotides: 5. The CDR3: CASGGLAGMNTGELFF. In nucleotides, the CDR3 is TGTGCCAGCGGGGGACTAGCGGGCATGAACACCGGGGAGCTGTTTTTT.

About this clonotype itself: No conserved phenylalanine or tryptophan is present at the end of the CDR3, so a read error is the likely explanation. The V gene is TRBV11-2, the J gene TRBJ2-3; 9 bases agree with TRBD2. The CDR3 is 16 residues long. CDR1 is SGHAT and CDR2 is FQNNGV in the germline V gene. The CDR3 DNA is TGTGCCGGCAGCCCCCCGACTAGCGGCAGCATAGATACGCAGTATTAC. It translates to CAGSPPTSGSIDTQYY.

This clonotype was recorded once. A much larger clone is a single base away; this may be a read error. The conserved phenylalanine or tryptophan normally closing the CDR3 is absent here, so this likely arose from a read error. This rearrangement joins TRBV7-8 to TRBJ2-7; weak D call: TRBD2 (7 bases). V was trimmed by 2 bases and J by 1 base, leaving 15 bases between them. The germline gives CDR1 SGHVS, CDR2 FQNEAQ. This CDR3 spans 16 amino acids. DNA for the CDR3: TGTGCCAGCAGCTTAAGGGGGGGCGGTCCTTCCTACGAGCAGTACCTC. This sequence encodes CASSLRGGGPSYEQYL.

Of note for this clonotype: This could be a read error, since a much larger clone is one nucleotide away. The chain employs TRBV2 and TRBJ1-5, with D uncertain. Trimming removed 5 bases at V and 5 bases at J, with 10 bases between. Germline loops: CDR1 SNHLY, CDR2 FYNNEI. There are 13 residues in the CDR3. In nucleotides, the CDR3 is TGTGCCAGCAGTAAAGACCAGGATCAGCCCCAGCATTTT. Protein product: CASSKDQDQPQHF.

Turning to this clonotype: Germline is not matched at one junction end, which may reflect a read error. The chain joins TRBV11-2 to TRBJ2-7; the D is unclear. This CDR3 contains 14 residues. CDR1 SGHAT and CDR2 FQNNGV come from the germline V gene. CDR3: CASSLTDTACKQYF. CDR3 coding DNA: TGTGCCAGTAGCTTAACTGACACTGCCTGCAAGCAGTACTTC.

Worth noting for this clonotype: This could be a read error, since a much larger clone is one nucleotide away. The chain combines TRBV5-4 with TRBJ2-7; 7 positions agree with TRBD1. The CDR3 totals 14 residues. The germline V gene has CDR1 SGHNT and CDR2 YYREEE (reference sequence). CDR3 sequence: CASNLTGRNYEQYF. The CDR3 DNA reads TGTGCCAGCAACTTGACAGGGAGAAACTACGAGCAGTACTTC.

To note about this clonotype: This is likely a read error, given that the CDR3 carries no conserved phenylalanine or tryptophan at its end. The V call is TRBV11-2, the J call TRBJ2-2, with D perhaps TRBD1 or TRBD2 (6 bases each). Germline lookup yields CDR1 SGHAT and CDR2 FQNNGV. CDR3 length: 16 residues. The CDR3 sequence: CASSAPGQTNTGGLFY. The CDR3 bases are TGTGCCAGCAGCGCCCCGGGACAAACAAATACCGGGGGGCTGTTTTAT.

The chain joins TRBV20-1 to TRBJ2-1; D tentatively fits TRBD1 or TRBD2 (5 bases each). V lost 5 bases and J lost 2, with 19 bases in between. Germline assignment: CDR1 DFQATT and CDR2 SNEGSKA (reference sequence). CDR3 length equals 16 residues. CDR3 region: CSAQPRGLGPYNEQFF. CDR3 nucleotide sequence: TGCAGTGCTCAACCTCGGGGCCTGGGCCCCTACAATGAGCAGTTCTTC.

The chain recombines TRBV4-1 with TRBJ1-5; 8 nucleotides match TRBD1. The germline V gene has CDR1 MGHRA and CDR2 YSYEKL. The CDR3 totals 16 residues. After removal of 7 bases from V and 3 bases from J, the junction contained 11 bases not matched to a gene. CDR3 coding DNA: TGCGCCAGCAACCAGAGCCCGGACAGGGCCAATCAGCCCCAGCATTTT. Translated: CASNQSPDRANQPQHF.

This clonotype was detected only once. The CDR3 sequence: CASNESGVGHGEQFF. CDR3 DNA: TGCGCCAGTAATGAGTCCGGTGTCGGGCACGGTGAGCAGTTCTTC. V usage is TRBV10-2 and J usage is TRBJ2-1; D is unclear. Germline V lookup: CDR1 WSHSY, CDR2 SAAADI. Trimming left V 9 bases short and J 9 bases short, with 24 bases between. CDR3 length: 15 amino acids.

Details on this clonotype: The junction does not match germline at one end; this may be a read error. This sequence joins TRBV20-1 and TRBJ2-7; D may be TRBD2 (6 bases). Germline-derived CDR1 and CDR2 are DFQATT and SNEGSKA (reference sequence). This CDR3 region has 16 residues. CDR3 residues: CRARASEVADSYEQYF. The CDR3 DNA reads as TGCAGAGCTAGAGCGTCGGAGGTAGCGGACTCCTACGAGCAGTACTTC.

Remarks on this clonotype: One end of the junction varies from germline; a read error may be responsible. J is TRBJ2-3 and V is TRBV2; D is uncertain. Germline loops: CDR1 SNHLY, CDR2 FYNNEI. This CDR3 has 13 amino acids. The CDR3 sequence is CATSGSSTDTQYF. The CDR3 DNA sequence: TGTGCCACCAGTGGTTCAAGCACAGATACGCAGTATTTT.

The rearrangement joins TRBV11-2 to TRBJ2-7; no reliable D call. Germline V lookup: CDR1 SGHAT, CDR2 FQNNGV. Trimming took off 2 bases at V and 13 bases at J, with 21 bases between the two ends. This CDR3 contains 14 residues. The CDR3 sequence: CASSLTDGAYGYYF. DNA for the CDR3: TGTGCCAGCAGCTTAACTGACGGAGCCTACGGGTACTACTTC.

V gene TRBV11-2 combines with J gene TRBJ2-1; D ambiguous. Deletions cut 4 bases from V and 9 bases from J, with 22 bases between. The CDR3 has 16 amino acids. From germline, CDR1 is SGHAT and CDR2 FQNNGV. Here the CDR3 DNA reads TGTGCCAGCAGCTCGGGTATCGGAGTAGCCATGGGTGAGCAGTTCTTC. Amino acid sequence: CASSSGIGVAMGEQFF.

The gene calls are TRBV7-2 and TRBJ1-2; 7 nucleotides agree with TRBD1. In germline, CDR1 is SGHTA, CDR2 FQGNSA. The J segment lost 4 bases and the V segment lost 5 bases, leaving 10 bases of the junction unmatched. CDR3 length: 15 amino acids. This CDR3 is CASSAPGQASYGYTF. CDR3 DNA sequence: TGTGCCAGCAGCGCACCCGGACAGGCCTCCTATGGCTACACCTTC.

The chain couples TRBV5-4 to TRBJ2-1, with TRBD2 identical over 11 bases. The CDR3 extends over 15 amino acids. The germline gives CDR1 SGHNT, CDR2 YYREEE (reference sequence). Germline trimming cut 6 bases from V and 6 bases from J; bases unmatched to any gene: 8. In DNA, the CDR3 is TGTGCCAGCACCTATCGACTAGCGGGGTGCAATGAGCAGTTCTTC. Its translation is CASTYRLAGCNEQFF. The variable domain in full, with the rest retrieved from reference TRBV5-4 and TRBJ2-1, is ETGVTQSPTHLIKTRGQQVTLRCSSQSGHNTVSWYQQALGQGPQFIFQYYREEENGRGNFPPRFSGLQFPNYSSELNVNALELDDSALYLCASTYRLAGCNEQFFGPGTRLTVL.

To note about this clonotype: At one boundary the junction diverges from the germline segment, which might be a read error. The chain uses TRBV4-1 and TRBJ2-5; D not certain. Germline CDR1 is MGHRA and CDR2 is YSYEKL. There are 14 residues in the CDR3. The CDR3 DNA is TGCGCCATCAGCCAAGACCCTTCAGCTGAGGCCCAGTACTTC. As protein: CAISQDPSAEAQYF.

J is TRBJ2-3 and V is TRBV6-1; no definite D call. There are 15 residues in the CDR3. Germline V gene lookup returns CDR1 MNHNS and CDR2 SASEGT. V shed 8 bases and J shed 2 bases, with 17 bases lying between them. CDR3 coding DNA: TGTGCCAGCGGTGGCCGCCAGGAAGCCACAGATACGCAGTATTTT. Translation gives CASGGRQEATDTQYF.